This section outlines one TCR beta chain sequence together with its context. Membership in each cohort depended on participant-reported clinical history. Two negative PCRs, clearance, or symptom resolution characterized the recovered Cohort 3 donors. These data come from a study of blood T cell repertoires in COVID-19. Study at large: Nucleic acid was either cDNA or gDNA, and it came from T cells, B-cell-depleted T cells, or PBMCs.

Per the original data handling: Counts of nucleated cells, estimated from reference gene primer amplification, were obtained. Using immunoSEQ multiplex PCR, the repertoire was profiled, and TCRdb retains in-frame clones only, with some absent. Clone size and V and J calls were adopted from that table, with D and trimming inferred from the DNA. This sample has 200,000 to 250,000 clones, with 88% found just once. Deletions cut 3 bases from V and 4 bases from J, with 8 bases between. The CDR3 has 13 amino acids. Per germline, CDR1 SGHRS and CDR2 YFSETQ. The source material was PBMCs or T cells enriched from blood (not recorded which). The rearrangement links TRBV5-1 to TRBJ1-3, with D perhaps matching TRBD1 (5 bases). This TCR was recovered from a woman aged 25 to 39 who had recovered from COVID-19. This CDR3 reads CASSSQGGNTIYF. The CDR3 coding sequence is TGCGCCAGCAGCTCCCAGGGAGGAAACACCATATATTTT. Complete variable domain (other parts from reference TRBV5-1 and TRBJ1-3): KAGVTQTPRYLIKTRGQQVTLSCSPISGHRSVSWYQQTPGQGLQFLFEYFSETQRNKGNFPGRFSGRQFSNSRSEMNVSTLELGDSALYLCASSSQGGNTIYFGEGSWLTVV.